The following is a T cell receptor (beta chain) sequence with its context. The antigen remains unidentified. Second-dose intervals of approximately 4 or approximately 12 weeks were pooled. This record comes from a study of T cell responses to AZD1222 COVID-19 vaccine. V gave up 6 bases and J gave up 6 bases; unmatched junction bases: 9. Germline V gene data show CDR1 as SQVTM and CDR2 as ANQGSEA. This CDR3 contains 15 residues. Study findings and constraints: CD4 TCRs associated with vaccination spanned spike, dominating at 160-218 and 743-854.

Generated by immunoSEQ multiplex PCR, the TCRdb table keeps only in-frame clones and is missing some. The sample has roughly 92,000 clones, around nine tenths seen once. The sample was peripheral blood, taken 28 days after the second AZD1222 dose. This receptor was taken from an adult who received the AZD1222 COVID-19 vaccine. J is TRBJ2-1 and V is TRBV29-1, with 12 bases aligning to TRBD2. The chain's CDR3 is CSVGHLAGGFNEQFF. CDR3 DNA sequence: TGCAGCGTGGGCCATCTAGCGGGGGGGTTCAATGAGCAGTTCTTC.